This TCR beta chain stems from a study of cytomegalovirus exposure and HLA in healthy donors. The PCR had 60 Vbeta and 13 Jbeta primers. Method: immunoSEQ multiplex PCR; TCRdb's copy keeps in-frame clones and lacks some. This specimen shows over 150,000 clones; the ten leading clones hold less than 0.85%. Germline CDR1 and CDR2: LNHDA and SQIVND (reference sequence). CDR3 length: 13 amino acids. Trimming removed 6 bases from V and 4 bases from J, with 10 bases in between. The genes are TRBV19 and TRBJ1-5; a possible D gene is TRBD1 (5 bases). This clonotype was sampled from a boy younger than 18 in good health and CMV-seronegative. Material: PBMCs. CDR3 in DNA: TGTGCCAGTAGGGGGGGTTGGAATCAGCCCCAGCATTTT. Protein product: CASRGGWNQPQHF. The full variable domain, completed using reference TRBV19 and TRBJ1-5, is DGGITQSPKYLFRKEGQNVTLSCEQNLNHDAMYWYRQDPGQGLRLIYYSQIVNDFQKGDIAEGYSVSREKKESFPLTVTSAQKNPTAFYLCASRGGWNQPQHFGDGTRLSIL.